The 16 T cell receptor beta chains below come from one sample, sequenced in a study of graft-versus-host responses after intestinal transplantation. For these receptors, no antigen is known. This table comes from immunoSEQ multiplex PCR, and its TCRdb copy is limited to in-frame clones, with some not included. The sample contains roughly 100,000 clones, roughly 87% of which appear only once. This specimen was unstimulated CD4+ T cells sorted from spleen or lymph node cells, taken before intestinal transplant. These receptors were obtained from a human donor who received an intestinal transplant.

The chain is built from TRBV5-1 and TRBJ1-1, with 8 positions matching TRBD1. With 3 bases clipped from V and 1 base from J, the junction kept 8 bases outside the gene matches. Germline CDR1 SGHRS, CDR2 YFSETQ. CDR3 length equals 16 residues. The CDR3 DNA reads as TGCGCCAGCAGCTCCAATCCAGGGGGCGGGAACACTGAAGCTTTCTTT. Protein product: CASSSNPGGGNTEAFF.

This sequence joins TRBV2 and TRBJ2-1; 7 nucleotides align to TRBD1. Germline trimming cut 5 bases from V and 4 bases from J; bases unmatched to any gene: 11. CDR3 length equals 16 residues. The germline CDR1 and CDR2 sequences are SNHLY and FYNNEI. In DNA, the CDR3 is TGTGCCAGCAGTCCCCAGGGGGTAAGGTCTTACAATGAGCAGTTCTTC. This sequence encodes CASSPQGVRSYNEQFF.

The table lists this clone with a few counts. For the CDR3, the DNA is TGCGCCAGCAGCTTGTGGGGGGGCGATACCCTCGGGGAGCTGTTTTTT. Residues: CASSLWGGDTLGELFF. The chain has TRBV5-1 and TRBJ2-2, with D possibly being TRBD2 (7 bases). V was clipped by 1 base and J by 7 bases, with 17 bases between them. This CDR3 contains 16 residues. Germline V gene sequence: CDR1 SGHRS, CDR2 YFSETQ.

This sequence joins TRBV30 and TRBJ2-7; no clear D. The CDR3 sequence is 11 residues long. V gave up 0 bases and J gave up 7 bases, with 7 bases separating them. The germline V gene has CDR1 GTSNPN and CDR2 SVGIG (reference sequence). The CDR3 DNA reads as TGTGCCTGGAGTGTTAGGGAAGAGCAGTACTTC. Its protein product is CAWSVREEQYF.

V is TRBV6-6 and J is TRBJ2-7; D not resolved. The CDR3 has 14 residues. Germline CDR1 is MNHNY and CDR2 is SVGAGI (reference sequence). Trimming removed 2 bases at V and 4 bases at J, with 12 bases between. The CDR3 nucleotides are TGTGCCAGCAGTTACAAAGGAATTCCGTACGAGCAGTACTTC. It translates to CASSYKGIPYEQYF.

This chain joins TRBV9 and TRBJ2-6; D is ambiguous. CDR3 size: 16 residues. Germline CDR1 SGDLS, CDR2 YYNGEE. The ends were cut back, 0 bases at V and 0 bases at J, with 7 bases in the middle. The CDR3 coding sequence is TGTGCCAGCAGCGTAGCTGGAGCCTCTGGGGCCAACGTCCTGACTTTC. Its protein product is CASSVAGASGANVLTF.

The CDR3 protein is CASSRTGGSGSRHEQFF. The CDR3 coding sequence is TGCGCCAGCAGCCGGACAGGGGGCAGCGGTTCGAGGCACGAGCAGTTCTTC. The chain joins TRBV10-2 to TRBJ2-1, with 11 bases matching TRBD1. V shed 6 bases and J 10 bases; nucleotides not matched to a gene: 17. Per the germline V gene, CDR1 is WSHSY and CDR2 is SAAADI. CDR3 length: 17 residues.

The chain is built from TRBV10-1 and TRBJ1-6; D unresolved. The CDR3 has 14 amino acids. Germline V gives CDR1 WNHNN, CDR2 SYGVQD (reference sequence). The ends were cut back, 2 bases at V and 7 bases at J, with 9 bases in the middle. CDR3 sequence (DNA): TGCGCCAGCAGTGAGGCCTTAGGGAATTCACCCCTCCACTTT. Translating gives CASSEALGNSPLHF.

The J gene is TRBJ2-4, the V gene TRBV7-2; D perhaps matches TRBD2 (5 bases). V was trimmed by 6 bases and J by 0 bases, leaving 9 bases between them. There are 14 residues in the CDR3. The germline V gene has CDR1 SGHTA and CDR2 FQGNSA. Here the CDR3 reads CASRPGLAKNIQYF. The CDR3, as DNA: TGTGCCAGCAGACCTGGACTAGCCAAAAACATTCAGTACTTC.

This clone turned up a few times. The chain recombines TRBV18 with TRBJ1-1, with 7 bases identical to TRBD1. CDR3 size: 16 residues. The J segment lost 0 bases and the V segment lost 3 bases, leaving 7 bases of the junction unmatched. Per the germline V gene, CDR1 is KGHSH and CDR2 is LQKENI. Written as DNA, the CDR3 is TGTGCCAGCTCACCTTACTACAGGGGAATGAACACTGAAGCTTTCTTT. Translation gives CASSPYYRGMNTEAFF.

This clone was seen just once. CDR3 region: CASSVGWTSGGGEQFF. For the CDR3, the DNA is TGTGCCAGCAGCGTAGGTTGGACTAGCGGGGGTGGTGAGCAGTTCTTC. The J gene is TRBJ2-1, the V gene TRBV9, with TRBD2 identical over 13 bases. V dropped 0 bases and J dropped 9; count of bases not matched to a gene: 6. Germline assignment: CDR1 SGDLS and CDR2 YYNGEE. The CDR3 totals 16 residues.

The chain joins TRBV2 to TRBJ1-3; D uncertain. The germline CDR1 and CDR2 sequences are SNHLY and FYNNEI. The germline V and J ends were trimmed by 6 bases and 1 base, with 4 bases remaining between them. CDR3 size: 12 residues. Here the CDR3 reads CASSGSGNTIYF. The CDR3 DNA is TGTGCCAGCAGCGGATCTGGAAACACCATATATTTT.

This clone appeared a few times. The rearrangement joins TRBV28 to TRBJ1-4; no clear D gene. The germline CDR1 and CDR2 sequences are MDHEN and SYDVKM. The V end was cut by 4 bases, the J end by 0 bases, with 9 bases between. The CDR3 is 15 amino acids. The CDR3 nucleotides are TGTGCCAGCAGTTCTCACAGCGCAACTAATGAAAAACTGTTTTTT. This codes for CASSSHSATNEKLFF.

This sequence joins TRBV29-1 and TRBJ1-1; D might be TRBD1 (5 bases). This CDR3 comprises 13 residues. The germline V gene has CDR1 SQVTM and CDR2 ANQGSEA. Deletions cut 5 bases from V and 0 bases from J, with 10 bases between. The CDR3 region has the DNA TGCAGCGTTCGGGGACGGCTGAACACTGAAGCTTTCTTT. This sequence encodes CSVRGRLNTEAFF. Filled out from reference TRBV29-1 and TRBJ1-1, the complete variable domain reads SAVISQKPSRDICQRGTSLTIQCQVDSQVTMMFWYRQQPGQSLTLIATANQGSEATYESGFVIDKFPISRPNLTFSTLTVSNMSPEDSSIYLCSVRGRLNTEAFFGQGTRLTVV.

The V call is TRBV18, the J call TRBJ1-6, with D unclear. CDR3 size: 15 residues. The germline CDR1 and CDR2 sequences are KGHSH and LQKENI. The germline V and J ends were trimmed by 6 bases and 6 bases, with 15 bases remaining between them. CDR3 in amino acids: CASSTGVELNSPLHF. In DNA, the CDR3 is TGTGCCAGCTCGACCGGGGTGGAGCTTAATTCACCCCTCCACTTT.

The V gene is TRBV5-1, the J gene TRBJ1-1, with D unresolved. V lost 4 bases and J lost 1, with 14 bases in between. The CDR3 extends over 15 amino acids. Per the germline V gene, CDR1 is SGHRS and CDR2 is YFSETQ. In DNA form, the CDR3 reads TGCGCCAGCAGCCCCATCCGAAGTGGGAACACTGAAGCTTTCTTT. It specifies CASSPIRSGNTEAFF.